The T cell receptor (beta chain) under discussion was sequenced for a study of human T cells and chemical hapten exposure. TCRdb reprocessed the RACE reads via MiXCR and lists one record per CDR3 protein. The sample lists 370,000 or so distinct CDR3 sequences, about 4.4% seen once, with 2% to 2.5% in the top ten. As to time point: patch test 1, 2 weeks after DPC sensitization. Treatment noted: therapeutic diphenylcyclopropenone sensitization with weekly scalp DPC. This clonotype was seen repeatedly, ten times or more. The germline V gene encodes CDR1 SGHKS and CDR2 YYEKEE (reference sequence). V lost 4 bases to trimming and J lost 0 bases; unmatched junction nucleotides: 4. There are 15 residues in the CDR3.

This TCR came from a woman in her 50s with alopecia areata. Some clones in this sample may be carry-over from other donors' samples. This chain connects TRBV5-5 to TRBJ1-5; TRBD1 matches at 7 bases. Sequencing used whole blood, obtained in connection with sensitization to the hapten diphenylcyclopropenone (DPC). The CDR3 loop is CASSQGGYSNQPQHF. CDR3 in DNA: TGTGCCAGCAGCCAGGGGGGTTATAGCAATCAGCCCCAGCATTTT.